One sample yielded the 17 T cell receptor beta chains listed below, sequenced in a study of a mutant IDH1 vaccine in newly diagnosed glioma. The time point was: week 47, end of study. Every vaccine dose comprised 300 ug of mutant IDH1 20-mer peptide plus topical imiquimod. TCRdb's copy holds only in-frame clones and misses some; the assay was immunoSEQ multiplex PCR. The repertoire holds tens of thousands of clones, with about two thirds as singletons. No antigen has been identified for these receptors. The sample consisted of peripheral blood mononuclear cells (PBMCs), taken from a glioma patient whose treatment included an IDH1 peptide vaccine. These receptors all come from a man in his forties with glioma. Some clones in this sample may be carry-over from other donors' samples.

This rearrangement joins TRBV5-1 to TRBJ2-3; the match to TRBD2 covers 16 bases. This CDR3 comprises 19 residues. V gave up 0 bases and J gave up 5 bases; unmatched junction bases: 9. Germline V gives CDR1 SGHRS, CDR2 YFSETQ. The CDR3 DNA follows: TGCGCCAGCAGCTTGGACGGGACTAGCGGGGGGGCCGGGGGAGATACGCAGTATTTT. Its protein is CASSLDGTSGGAGGDTQYF.

The V and J genes are TRBV16 and TRBJ1-1, with D possibly matching TRBD1 (6 bases). Trimming took 6 bases from V and 4 from J, leaving 12 bases between them. The length of the CDR3 is 13 residues. CDR1 is KGHSY, CDR2 FQNENV, per germline. The CDR3 DNA sequence: TGTGCCAGCAGTCAACAGGGACCCACTGAAGCTTTCTTT. Protein sequence: CASSQQGPTEAFF.

The genes are TRBV7-9 and TRBJ1-4; D might be TRBD1 (5 bases). The CDR3 totals 13 residues. The V end was cut by 4 bases, the J end by 8 bases, with 11 bases between. Per the germline V gene, CDR1 is SEHNR and CDR2 is FQNEAQ (reference sequence). For the CDR3, the DNA is TGTGCCAGCAGCTCACGGGACGGAGAAAAACTGTTTTTT. Its translation is CASSSRDGEKLFF.

The chain carries TRBV30 and TRBJ1-3; D may be TRBD1 (5 bases). This CDR3 comprises 12 residues. Germline V gives CDR1 GTSNPN, CDR2 SVGIG (reference sequence). V shed 4 bases and J shed 9 bases, with 13 bases lying between them. The CDR3 DNA follows: TGTGCCTGGACGACCGCCGGGGGCACCATATATTTT. Translated, it gives CAWTTAGGTIYF.

This chain uses TRBV29-1 with TRBJ1-2; D remains unclear. CDR3 length: 12 residues. Germline V gene lookup returns CDR1 SQVTM and CDR2 ANQGSEA. The germline V and J ends were trimmed by 6 bases and 7 bases, with 15 bases remaining between them. Here the CDR3 reads CSVAGSRGGYTF. DNA for the CDR3: TGCAGCGTGGCCGGGAGCCGTGGTGGCTACACCTTC.

A few counts support this clone. The chain employs TRBV19 and TRBJ2-2; TRBD1 aligns across 7 bases. CDR3 length equals 15 residues. CDR1 and CDR2 (germline): LNHDA, SQIVND (reference sequence). Losses at the gene ends were 7 bases for V and 3 bases for J; bases not matched to a gene: 8. This CDR3 is CASTPPTGHTGELFF. CDR3 sequence (DNA): TGTGCCAGTACTCCACCGACAGGGCACACCGGGGAGCTGTTTTTT.

This clone was detected once. The rearrangement links TRBV2 to TRBJ1-3; the match to TRBD1 covers 7 bases. This CDR3 spans 15 amino acids. J gave up 3 bases and V 4 bases, and 6 bases lay outside the gene matches. In germline, CDR1 is SNHLY, CDR2 FYNNEI. CDR3 DNA: TGTGCCAGCAGTGCCCGGGACAGCCTTGGAAACACCATATATTTT. It is translated as CASSARDSLGNTIYF.

V usage is TRBV9 and J usage is TRBJ2-2, with D unresolved. The CDR3 is 16 residues long. From germline, CDR1 is SGDLS and CDR2 YYNGEE. V gave up 0 bases and J gave up 0 bases, with 9 bases separating them. The DNA for the CDR3 is TGTGCCAGCAGCGTAGCCTTCGGAGCGAACACCGGGGAGCTGTTTTTT. It specifies CASSVAFGANTGELFF.

This chain joins TRBV6-4 and TRBJ1-1; D perhaps matches TRBD1 (6 bases). Germline loops: CDR1 MRHNA, CDR2 SNTAGT. V shed 3 bases and J shed 3 bases, with 11 bases lying between them. The CDR3 contains 14 residues. CDR3 residues: CASSEGAEDTEAFF. Here the CDR3 DNA reads TGTGCCAGCAGTGAGGGGGCGGAGGACACTGAAGCTTTCTTT.

The chain has TRBV6-5 and TRBJ2-7; tentatively, D is TRBD1 or TRBD2 (5 bases each). The CDR3 spans 15 residues. V lost 2 bases, J lost 3 bases, and 14 bases lay in between. The germline gives CDR1 MNHEY, CDR2 SVGAGI. The CDR3 DNA reads as TGTGCCAGCAGTTACGCCGGGACGTCTAACTACGAGCAGTACTTC. Protein: CASSYAGTSNYEQYF.

V usage is TRBV14 and J usage is TRBJ1-1, with D uncertain. With 1 base removed from V and 2 bases from J, the gap between germline ends came to 2 bases. From germline, CDR1 is SGHDN and CDR2 FVKESK. CDR3 size: 12 residues. CDR3 loop: CASSQVNTEAFF. The DNA for the CDR3 is TGTGCCAGCAGCCAAGTAAACACTGAAGCTTTCTTT.

The CDR3: CASSAQTGPPNYGYTF. The CDR3 DNA sequence: TGTGCCAGCAGCGCACAAACAGGCCCTCCCAACTATGGCTACACCTTC. The chain carries TRBV9 and TRBJ1-2, with a possible D match to TRBD1 (5 bases). With 3 bases removed from V and 2 bases from J, the gap between germline ends came to 17 bases. Germline CDR1 is SGDLS and CDR2 is YYNGEE. CDR3 size: 16 residues.

The chain is built from TRBV4-1 and TRBJ2-7; the match to TRBD1 covers 11 bases. The CDR3 is 15 residues long. Germline lookup yields CDR1 MGHRA and CDR2 YSYEKL. J gave up 5 bases and V 0 bases, and 3 bases lay outside the gene matches. This CDR3 is CASSQDGTGGDEQYF. CDR3 nucleotide sequence: TGCGCCAGCAGCCAAGATGGGACAGGGGGTGACGAGCAGTACTTC.

This rearrangement joins TRBV4-1 to TRBJ2-3; 7 bases map to TRBD1. Germline CDR1 MGHRA, CDR2 YSYEKL. V gave up 5 bases and J gave up 1 base; unmatched junction bases: 12. The CDR3 extends over 17 amino acids. In nucleotides, the CDR3 is TGCGCCAGCAGCTCCGTCCTGTACGGGACAGGCACAGATACGCAGTATTTT. Its translation: CASSSVLYGTGTDTQYF.

The genes are TRBV10-1 and TRBJ2-7; 9 bases align to TRBD1. Germline V gene lookup returns CDR1 WNHNN and CDR2 SYGVQD (reference sequence). V lost 6 bases and J lost 5; bases outside the gene matches: 5. The CDR3 is 13 amino acids. The CDR3 sequence: CASRGTGRHEQYF. In DNA form, the CDR3 reads TGCGCCAGCAGAGGGACAGGGCGTCACGAGCAGTACTTC.

The V and J genes are TRBV2 and TRBJ1-3; D unresolved. The germline V gene encodes CDR1 SNHLY and CDR2 FYNNEI. The CDR3 has 10 amino acids. V lost 6 bases to trimming and J lost 4 bases, with 1 base between them. CDR3 in amino acids: CASRGNTIYF. The CDR3 coding sequence is TGTGCCAGCAGGGGAAACACCATATATTTT.

V is TRBV28 and J is TRBJ2-7, with D unresolved. V was shortened by 4 bases and J by 3 bases, with 4 bases between the two germline ends. CDR3 length: 11 residues. From germline, CDR1 is MDHEN and CDR2 SYDVKM. Here the CDR3 DNA reads TGTGCCAGCAGTTCCTGCTACGAGCAGTACTTC. This sequence encodes CASSSCYEQYF.